This is a list of T cell receptor beta chains from one sample in a study of blood T cell repertoires in COVID-19. Here immunoSEQ multiplex PCR was the method, and the copy in TCRdb shows in-frame clones only, minus some. The repertoire consists of about 210,000 clones, with 70% to 90% occurring once and the leading ten covering 4% to 6%. The sequenced material came from peripheral blood. All receptors come from a woman between 40 and 55 years old with acute or convalescent COVID-19. CDR3s include the opening cysteine and the closing phenylalanine or tryptophan. Each record gives: clone size, D gene, V gene, J gene, CDR3 protein, CDR3 DNA. The D gene is left open where the match is weak. Clone sizes are given selectively: once, few, many, or a class where the clone is expanded.

NA	NA	TRBV5-5	TRBJ2-5	CASSLTAGNKETQYF	TGTGCCAGCAGCTTAACGGCGGGCAACAAAGAGACCCAGTACTTC
NA	TRBD1	TRBV5-1	TRBJ2-2	CASSSPAGRGSTGELFF	TGCGCCAGCAGCTCCCCGGCGGGCAGGGGGAGTACCGGGGAGCTGTTTTTT
NA	NA	TRBV28	TRBJ1-3	CASLEGAGNTIYF	TGTGCCAGCCTAGAGGGGGCTGGAAACACCATATATTTT
NA	NA	TRBV18	TRBJ1-1	CASHQVRENTEAFF	TGTGCCAGCCACCAGGTCAGGGAGAACACTGAAGCTTTCTTT
NA	NA	TRBV3-1/TRBV3-2	TRBJ1-4	CASSPRTRDEKLFF	TGTGCCAGCAGCCCCCGGACCAGGGATGAAAAACTGTTTTTT
few	NA	TRBV6-1	TRBJ1-1	CASSEAQGGGTEAFF	TGTGCCAGCAGTGAAGCCCAAGGGGGGGGCACTGAAGCTTTCTTT
once	TRBD2	TRBV7-9	TRBJ2-5	CASSLWRLAGGGETQYF	TGTGCCAGCAGCTTATGGCGACTAGCGGGGGGAGGAGAGACCCAGTACTTC
once	NA	TRBV11-2	TRBJ1-1	CASSLDLGGANGAFF	TGTGCCAGCAGCTTAGATCTAGGGGGAGCCAATGGAGCTTTCTTT
once	NA	TRBV19	TRBJ1-2	CASRSAAGSSNYGYTF	TGTGCCAGTAGATCGGCTGCAGGCTCCTCTAACTATGGCTACACCTTC
once	NA	TRBV6-5	TRBJ1-1	CASSYSQGGNTEAFF	TGTGCCAGCAGTTACTCGCAGGGAGGGAACACTGAAGCTTTCTTT
NA	NA	TRBV7-8	TRBJ1-5	CASSSSGGSNQPQHF	TGTGCCAGCAGCTCGAGTGGAGGCAGCAATCAGCCCCAGCATTTT
few	NA	TRBV2	TRBJ1-5	CASSDGHRNRNQPQHF	TGTGCCAGCAGTGACGGCCACAGGAATCGCAATCAGCCCCAGCATTTT
NA	TRBD1	TRBV7-2	TRBJ1-6	CASSLDRGFLSPLHF	TGTGCCAGCAGCTTGGACAGGGGTTTTTTGTCACCCCTCCACTTT
NA	NA	TRBV19	TRBJ1-2	CASSISENYGYTF	TGTGCCAGTAGTATCTCGGAGAACTATGGCTACACCTTC
once	NA	TRBV30	TRBJ1-6	CAWSPGMNSYNSPLHF	TGTGCCTGGAGTCCAGGGATGAATTCCTATAATTCACCCCTCCACTTT
NA	NA	TRBV11-1	TRBJ1-3	CASSLTVRSGNTIYF	TGTGCCAGCAGCTTAACAGTCCGATCTGGAAACACCATATATTTT
once	NA	TRBV27	TRBJ2-1	CASSYPGLSGHEQFF	TGTGCCAGCAGCTACCCGGGACTCTCAGGGCATGAGCAGTTCTTC
NA	TRBD1	TRBV25-1	TRBJ1-3	CASSESGRGLRNTIYF	TGTGCCAGCAGTGAATCCGGCAGGGGGCTAAGAAACACCATATATTTT